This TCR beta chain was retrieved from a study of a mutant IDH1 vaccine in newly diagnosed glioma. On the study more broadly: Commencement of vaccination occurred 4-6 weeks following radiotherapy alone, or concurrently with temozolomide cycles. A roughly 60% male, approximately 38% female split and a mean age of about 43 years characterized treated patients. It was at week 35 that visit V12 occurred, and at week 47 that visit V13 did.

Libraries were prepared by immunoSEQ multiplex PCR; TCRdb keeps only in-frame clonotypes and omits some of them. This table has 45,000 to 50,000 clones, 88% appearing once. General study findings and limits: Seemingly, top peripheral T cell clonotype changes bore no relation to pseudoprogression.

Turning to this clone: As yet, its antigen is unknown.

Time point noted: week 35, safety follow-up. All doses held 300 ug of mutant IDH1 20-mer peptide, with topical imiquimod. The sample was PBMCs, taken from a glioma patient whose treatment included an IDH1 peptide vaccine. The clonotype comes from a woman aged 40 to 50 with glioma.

This CDR3 is CASSLQWRNEKLFF. The CDR3, as DNA: TGTGCCAGCAGTCTCCAATGGAGGAATGAAAAACTGTTTTTT. The gene calls are TRBV28 and TRBJ1-4; D is uncertain. The CDR3 is 14 residues long. Per the germline V gene, CDR1 is MDHEN and CDR2 is SYDVKM. Trimming removed 5 bases at V and 5 bases at J, with 12 bases between.